This T cell receptor (beta chain) came from a study of TIL therapy for anti-PD-1-resistant metastatic lung cancer. Broader study findings: Compared with baseline intratumoral T cells, expanded TIL cultures were more clonal and less diverse (approximately 6.4% vs 31%).

The time point is: pre-treatment sample, taken before nivolumab and TIL therapy. The tumor samples were excised metastases, mostly pleural nodules or supraclavicular lymph nodes. Sequencing used immunoSEQ v3. Clones were read by immunoSEQ multiplex PCR, and TCRdb kept only the in-frame ones, dropping some. Among about 48,000 clones, less than 85% were seen once, and the ten largest hold approximately 5.6%. The CDR3 has 13 residues. With respect to this clone: Its antigen remains unidentified.

This receptor was taken from a person between 25 and 79 years old with non-small cell lung cancer. The sample here was tumor tissue, taken at baseline. This sequence joins TRBV21-1 and TRBJ1-1; no DNA check was done on the table's D call, TRBD1. TRBV21-1 is a pseudogene segment. The CDR3 reads CARQTGRNTEAFF. In nucleotides, the CDR3 is TGTGCCCGACAAACTGGGCGGAACACTGAAGCTTTCTTT.